The rows below give T cell receptor beta chains drawn from one sample of a study of cytomegalovirus exposure and HLA in healthy donors. Method: immunoSEQ multiplex PCR; TCRdb's copy keeps in-frame clones and lacks some. The repertoire has roughly 110,000 clones, 71% of them found once; the top ten carry about 2.5%. What was sequenced was PBMCs. These receptor sequences come from a female donor in good health and CMV-seronegative. The CDR3 runs from the conserved cysteine through the conserved F or W. Each record gives: J gene, V gene, D gene, clone size, CDR3 DNA, CDR3 protein. D genes are given only for firm matches. Size tells how often a clone was seen (once, few, many) or the class of an expanded clone, and some rows leave it out.

j_call: TRBJ1-1
v_call: TRBV28
d_call: TRBD1
clone_size: few
cdr3_nt: TGTGCCAGCAGGGCGGGACAGGAAAACACTGAAGCTTTCTTT
cdr3_aa: CASRAGQENTEAFF

j_call: TRBJ1-3
v_call: TRBV19
d_call: NA
clone_size: NA
cdr3_nt: TGTGCCAGTAGGTTAGTCTGGACACCGAGCTCTGGAAACACCATATATTTT
cdr3_aa: CASRLVWTPSSGNTIYF

j_call: TRBJ2-1
v_call: TRBV7-2
d_call: NA
clone_size: NA
cdr3_nt: TGTGCCAGCAGCTTACGTTCGCGGGATGGGGGGTATGAGCAGTTCTTC
cdr3_aa: CASSLRSRDGGYEQFF

j_call: TRBJ2-1
v_call: TRBV7-8
d_call: TRBD2
clone_size: NA
cdr3_nt: TGTGCCAGCAGCTTACCTAGACAGAAGAATACACTAGCGGGAGAGAGAGGTGAGCAGTTCTTC
cdr3_aa: CASSLPRQKNTLAGERGEQFF

j_call: TRBJ1-1
v_call: TRBV7-6
d_call: NA
clone_size: few
cdr3_nt: TGTGCCAGCAGCTTAGCGCCCAGGGAGAACACTGAAGCTTTCTTT
cdr3_aa: CASSLAPRENTEAFF

j_call: TRBJ1-5
v_call: TRBV28
d_call: TRBD1
clone_size: NA
cdr3_nt: TGTGCCAGCAGCCCAGGGGGCGCGGGCAATCAGCCCCAGCATTTT
cdr3_aa: CASSPGGAGNQPQHF

j_call: TRBJ1-3
v_call: TRBV4-3
d_call: NA
clone_size: few
cdr3_nt: TGCGCCAGCAGCCAAGGTCCAGGCTCTGGAAACACCATATATTTT
cdr3_aa: CASSQGPGSGNTIYF

j_call: TRBJ1-1
v_call: TRBV6-6
d_call: NA
clone_size: NA
cdr3_nt: TGTGCCAGCAGTACGCCGACAGGTATGAACACTGAAGCTTTCTTT
cdr3_aa: CASSTPTGMNTEAFF

j_call: TRBJ2-7
v_call: TRBV6-5
d_call: TRBD1
clone_size: NA
cdr3_nt: TGTGCCAGCAGTTACTACAGGGGGTCGGACGAGCAGTACTTC
cdr3_aa: CASSYYRGSDEQYF

j_call: TRBJ1-2
v_call: TRBV18
d_call: NA
clone_size: NA
cdr3_nt: TGTGCCAGCTCACCACGAATCCCCTCTGGAGCAGGACAGCCCGTTCTTGGCTACACCTTC
cdr3_aa: CASSPRIPSGAGQPVLGYTF

j_call: TRBJ2-7
v_call: TRBV7-6
d_call: TRBD1
clone_size: NA
cdr3_nt: TGTGCCAGCAGCCCCCGACCGGGACAGGGCGTCAACGAGCAGTACTTC
cdr3_aa: CASSPRPGQGVNEQYF

j_call: TRBJ2-1
v_call: TRBV11-3
d_call: TRBD2
clone_size: NA
cdr3_nt: TGTGCCAGCAGCTCCGGGACTAGCAGGGAGCAGTTCTTC
cdr3_aa: CASSSGTSREQFF

j_call: TRBJ1-4
v_call: TRBV2
d_call: NA
clone_size: NA
cdr3_nt: TGTGCCAGCATACAGGATAATGAAAAACTGTTTTTT
cdr3_aa: CASIQDNEKLFF

j_call: TRBJ2-5
v_call: TRBV7-6
d_call: NA
clone_size: few
cdr3_nt: TGTGCCAGCAGTAGTACAGGGTACCAAGAGACCCAGTACTTC
cdr3_aa: CASSSTGYQETQYF

j_call: TRBJ1-5
v_call: TRBV2
d_call: NA
clone_size: few
cdr3_nt: TGTGCCAGCAGTGAATCGGGCAGGGCGAGCAATCAGCCCCAGCATTTT
cdr3_aa: CASSESGRASNQPQHF

j_call: TRBJ2-7
v_call: TRBV18
d_call: NA
clone_size: NA
cdr3_nt: TGTGCCAGCTCACCGGGCAGCGAGCAGTACTTC
cdr3_aa: CASSPGSEQYF

j_call: TRBJ1-6
v_call: TRBV11-2
d_call: NA
clone_size: NA
cdr3_nt: TGTGCCAGCAGCTTTTCAGGTGATAATTCACCCCTCCACTTT
cdr3_aa: CASSFSGDNSPLHF

j_call: TRBJ2-2
v_call: TRBV7-3
d_call: NA
clone_size: NA
cdr3_nt: TGTGCCAGCAGCTTAATCCCCTCCCGGGAGCTGTTTTTT
cdr3_aa: CASSLIPSRELFF

j_call: TRBJ2-6
v_call: TRBV7-9
d_call: NA
clone_size: NA
cdr3_nt: TGTGCCAGCAGCCAGAAGGGGTGGGGAAAGGCTGGGGCCAACGTCCTGACTTTC
cdr3_aa: CASSQKGWGKAGANVLTF

j_call: TRBJ2-1
v_call: TRBV6-5
d_call: NA
clone_size: NA
cdr3_nt: TGTGCCAGCAGTTACTCTAGAGGCCCCTACAATGAGCAGTTCTTC
cdr3_aa: CASSYSRGPYNEQFF

j_call: TRBJ2-3
v_call: TRBV6-5
d_call: NA
clone_size: NA
cdr3_nt: TGTGCCAGCAGTTCTGGACAGTACACAGATACGCAGTATTTT
cdr3_aa: CASSSGQYTDTQYF

j_call: TRBJ2-5
v_call: TRBV9
d_call: NA
clone_size: NA
cdr3_nt: TGTGCCAGCAGCGTAGGGAGTGGCCAAGAGACCCAGTACTTC
cdr3_aa: CASSVGSGQETQYF

j_call: TRBJ2-7
v_call: TRBV5-1
d_call: TRBD2
clone_size: NA
cdr3_nt: TGCGCCAGCAGCTTGACCACCGGGACTAGCGCTATCTACGAGCAGTACTTC
cdr3_aa: CASSLTTGTSAIYEQYF